The text below deals with one TCR beta chain. Antigen specificity is unknown. The CDR3 spans 15 residues. From germline, CDR1 is MDHEN and CDR2 SYDVKM. V was pared by 7 bases and J by 0 bases, with 8 bases of the junction left unmatched. This entry is derived from a study of cytomegalovirus exposure and HLA in healthy donors. Study findings and constraints: In an earlier analysis, in some 600 donors, most V segments appeared productive either ~87% or ~30% of the time. Researchers reported in a later analysis that common viral pathogens appeared linked to several top clusters. Prediction of most subjects' HLA-A and HLA-B alleles by TCR beta sequences was reportedly accurate.

PCR employed 60 Vbeta and 13 Jbeta primers. Sequencing was performed with immunoSEQ multiplex PCR; in TCRdb, only in-frame clones are kept and a portion is missing. The table for this sample gives some 130,000 clones. This sequence originates from a woman aged 40 to 55 in good health and CMV-seropositive. Sequenced sample: PBMCs. The chain joins TRBV28 to TRBJ1-1, with 7 positions matching TRBD1. This chain's CDR3 is CASIPSTGMNTEAFF. As DNA, the CDR3 is TGTGCCAGCATTCCCTCGACAGGGATGAACACTGAAGCTTTCTTT.